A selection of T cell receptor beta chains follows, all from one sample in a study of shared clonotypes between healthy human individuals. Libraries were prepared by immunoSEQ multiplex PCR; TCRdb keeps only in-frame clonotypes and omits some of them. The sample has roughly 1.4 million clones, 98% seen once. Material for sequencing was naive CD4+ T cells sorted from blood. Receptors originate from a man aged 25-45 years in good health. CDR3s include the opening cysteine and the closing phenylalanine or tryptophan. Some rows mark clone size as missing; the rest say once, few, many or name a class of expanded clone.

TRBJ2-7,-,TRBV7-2,CASSLAGVGEQYF
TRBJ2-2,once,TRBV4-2,CASSQPRGDTGELFF
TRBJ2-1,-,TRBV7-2,CASSVWATSGSSNEQFF
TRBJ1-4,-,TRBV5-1,CASRDRVANEKLFF
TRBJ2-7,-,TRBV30,CAWVSGTYEQYF
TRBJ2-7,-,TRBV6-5,CASSYGPGTGVTEQYF
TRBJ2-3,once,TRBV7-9,CASSFGLAGVRDTQYF
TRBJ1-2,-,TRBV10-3,CAISDNGLYGYTF
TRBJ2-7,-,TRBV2,CASTGTDAYEQYF
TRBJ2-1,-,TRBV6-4,CASKRTSGNNEQFF
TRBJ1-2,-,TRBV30,CACFPGGANYGYTF
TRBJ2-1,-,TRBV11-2,CASSRGGSSYNEQFF
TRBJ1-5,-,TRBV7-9,CASSFGQGGNQPQHF
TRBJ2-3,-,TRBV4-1,CASSPLGASGSFADTQYF
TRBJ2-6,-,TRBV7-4,CASSSRRGEATGANVLTF
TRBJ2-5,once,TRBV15,CATSRDRVSQETQYF
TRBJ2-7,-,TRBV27,CASSPYLDRVTEQYF
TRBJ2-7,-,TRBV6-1,CGSGKHRAYEQYF
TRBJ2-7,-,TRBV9,CASSVNPGLSYEQYF
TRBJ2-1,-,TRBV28,CASIFPSGGNEQFF
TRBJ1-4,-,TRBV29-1,CSVGGQGNEKLFF
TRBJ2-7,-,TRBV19,CASMTGGAGEQYF
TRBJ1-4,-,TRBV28,CASSFLEGTGTFQKLFF
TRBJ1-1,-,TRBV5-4,CASSIPGHANTEAFF
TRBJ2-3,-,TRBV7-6,CASSTRTGVEFPPDTQYF
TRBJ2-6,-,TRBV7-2,CASSSHRWQGISGANVLTF
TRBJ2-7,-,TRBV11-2,CASNPLWGFGPYEQYF
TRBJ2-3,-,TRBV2,CASSEEGLAGVSDTQYF
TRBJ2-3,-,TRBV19,CASSIFGGSSGRALGTDTQYF
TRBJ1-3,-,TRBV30,CAWSFRGSSGNTIYF
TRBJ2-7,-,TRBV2,CASSGRWAEQYF
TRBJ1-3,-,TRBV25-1,CASSEEGQGKGPGNTIYF
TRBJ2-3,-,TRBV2,CASRPGQGADTQYF
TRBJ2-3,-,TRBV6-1,CASSEPGAWSDTQYF
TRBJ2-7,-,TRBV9,CASSTVAGVHEQYF
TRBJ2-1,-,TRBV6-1,CASRIYGYNEQFF
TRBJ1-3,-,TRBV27,CASSFRASGNTIYF
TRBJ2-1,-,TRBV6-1,CASSLRLAGYNEQFF
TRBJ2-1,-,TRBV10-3,CAISESGGPPLVLF
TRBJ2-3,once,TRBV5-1,CASSLGLAGKDTQYF
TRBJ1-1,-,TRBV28,CASSFGGQNTEAFF
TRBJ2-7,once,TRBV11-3,CASSRGQGPHEQYF
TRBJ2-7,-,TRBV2,CASSVYEQYF
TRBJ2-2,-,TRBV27,CASSLFAALPGELFF
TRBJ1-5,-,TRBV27,CASRDRVNQPQHF
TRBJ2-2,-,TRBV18,CASSPRRERTGELFF